This is a list of T cell receptor beta chains from one sample in a study of response to subunit inactivated influenza vaccine. Using its own MiXCR run on the RT-PCR reads, TCRdb lists one record per CDR3 protein. The data contain around 500,000 distinct CDR3 sequences, 11% of them singletons. The sample consisted of PBMCs from blood, taken 45 days after vaccination. All receptors derive from a man between 50 and 59 years old who received an inactivated influenza vaccine. Each CDR3 is given with its conserved first and last residue. Some rows mark clone size as missing; the rest say once, few, many or name a class of expanded clone.

size: few; V: TRBV5-1; J: TRBJ2-3; CDR3: CASSLGQGNRDTQYF
size: -; V: TRBV4-1; J: TRBJ1-2; CDR3: CASSQGSRGGYGYTF
size: -; V: TRBV7-6; J: TRBJ2-5; CDR3: CASSARTSGPQYF
size: many; V: TRBV7-8; J: TRBJ1-6; CDR3: CASSLQGESPLHF
size: -; V: TRBV12-3/TRBV12-4; J: TRBJ1-2; CDR3: CASSKANYGYTF
size: few; V: TRBV28; J: TRBJ2-4; CDR3: CASTSRGKNIQYF
size: few; V: TRBV6-1; J: TRBJ1-6; CDR3: CASSEGPGPNSPLHF
size: few; V: TRBV12-3/TRBV12-4; J: TRBJ2-3; CDR3: CASSFTLADTQYF
size: many; V: TRBV6-1; J: TRBJ1-2; CDR3: CASSTRDSPNYGYTF
size: many; V: TRBV20-1; J: TRBJ2-7; CDR3: CSANSNSAYEQYF
size: -; V: TRBV5-1; J: TRBJ2-7; CDR3: CASSLAGEGYEQYF
size: many; V: TRBV7-3; J: TRBJ2-1; CDR3: CASSLMAGGENEQFF
size: -; V: TRBV12-3/TRBV12-4; J: TRBJ2-2; CDR3: CAATREGADTGELFF
size: -; V: TRBV7-9; J: TRBJ2-1; CDR3: CASHPSSSGRGGNEQFF
size: few; V: TRBV5-1; J: TRBJ2-2; CDR3: CASSLRGGTSPLSNTGELFF
size: -; V: TRBV20-1; J: TRBJ1-2; CDR3: CSATRDRYGYTF
size: -; V: TRBV10-3; J: TRBJ2-3; CDR3: CAISESPAGGFTQYF
size: few; V: TRBV2; J: TRBJ2-7; CDR3: CASGAWTYEQYF
size: -; V: TRBV5-8; J: TRBJ2-7; CDR3: CASSLQGGSEQYF
size: many; V: TRBV5-5; J: TRBJ2-3; CDR3: CASSLGAGRDTQYF
size: -; V: TRBV10-3; J: TRBJ2-3; CDR3: CAISVTAGASDTQYF
size: many; V: TRBV7-2; J: TRBJ2-1; CDR3: CASSPPRGGGPYNEQFF
size: many; V: TRBV7-9; J: TRBJ2-7; CDR3: CASSLVQVGEQYF
size: few; V: TRBV20-1; J: TRBJ2-7; CDR3: CSAARTNSYEQYF
size: -; V: TRBV5-1; J: TRBJ1-1; CDR3: CASSLAGTDTEAFF
size: many; V: TRBV6-5; J: TRBJ2-7; CDR3: CASSYGTGAYEQYF
size: -; V: TRBV4-2; J: TRBJ2-7; CDR3: CASSQDPQESYEQYF
size: -; V: TRBV28; J: TRBJ2-7; CDR3: CASSLFGPVYEQYF
size: -; V: TRBV2; J: TRBJ1-4; CDR3: CASRQTGVNNEKLFF
size: -; V: TRBV6-5; J: TRBJ1-1; CDR3: CASSSPGVGVTEAFF
size: many; V: TRBV28; J: TRBJ2-4; CDR3: CATNYGRSRDIQYF
size: -; V: TRBV4-3; J: TRBJ1-2; CDR3: CASRGTDYGYTF
size: -; V: TRBV12-3/TRBV12-4; J: TRBJ1-2; CDR3: CASSLSGGNYGYTF
size: -; V: TRBV29-1; J: TRBJ2-5; CDR3: CSVEELTIKETQYF
size: few; V: TRBV9; J: TRBJ2-3; CDR3: CASSPFSGHTDTQYF
size: many; V: TRBV20-1; J: TRBJ2-5; CDR3: CSASRDFLEETQYF
size: few; V: TRBV27; J: TRBJ2-3; CDR3: CASSRRALAGGTTDTQYF
size: few; V: TRBV20-1; J: TRBJ2-2; CDR3: CSARGDLAGAGTGELFF
size: many; V: TRBV12-3/TRBV12-4; J: TRBJ2-3; CDR3: CASSLVSGTDTQYF
size: -; V: TRBV5-5; J: TRBJ2-7; CDR3: CASSPGIQNSYEQYF
size: few; V: TRBV12-3/TRBV12-4; J: TRBJ2-5; CDR3: CASSLERGETQYF
size: many; V: TRBV12-3/TRBV12-4; J: TRBJ1-1; CDR3: CASSTGAATEAFF
size: few; V: TRBV3-1; J: TRBJ1-5; CDR3: CASRSKKGGFGPQHF
size: -; V: TRBV5-1; J: TRBJ2-1; CDR3: CASNQWDLYNEQFF
size: many; V: TRBV4-3; J: TRBJ1-2; CDR3: CASSQVDRRGGYTF
size: -; V: TRBV6-1; J: TRBJ1-4; CDR3: CASRLNPLFDNEKLFF
size: -; V: TRBV27; J: TRBJ2-2; CDR3: CASTPYSGGLTGELFF
size: -; V: TRBV4-1; J: TRBJ1-6; CDR3: CASSPKVPMRTYNSPLHF
size: many; V: TRBV5-1; J: TRBJ2-3; CDR3: CASSPQGSDTQYF
size: few; V: TRBV7-2; J: TRBJ2-7; CDR3: CASSLSEGYEQYF